One and the same sample provided the 30 T cell receptor beta chains below, sequenced in a study of blood T cell repertoires in COVID-19. The data were produced by immunoSEQ multiplex PCR, yet TCRdb's version contains in-frame clones alone and is incomplete. The repertoire has 50,000 to 65,000 clones, around two thirds of them found once; the top ten carry around half. Sequencing was performed on PBMCs or T cells enriched from blood (not recorded which). These receptors came from a woman aged 60-75 years who had been exposed to COVID-19.

The chain couples TRBV7-3 to TRBJ2-1; 12 bases fit TRBD2. The CDR3 loop spans 15 amino acids. Trimming cost V 3 bases and J 5 bases; bases outside gene matches: 2. Germline lookup yields CDR1 SGHTA and CDR2 FQGTGA. The CDR3 is CASSLGLAGDNEQFF. CDR3 nucleotides: TGTGCCAGCAGCTTGGGACTAGCGGGCGACAATGAGCAGTTCTTC.

CDR3 in DNA: TGTGCCAGCAGTGGGGGGACGGAGAACACTGAAGCTTTCTTT. Its protein product is CASSGGTENTEAFF. The chain joins TRBV28 to TRBJ1-1, with a weak D call TRBD1 (5 bases). This CDR3 region has 14 residues. Trimming stripped 5 bases from V and 1 base from J, with 11 bases between. The germline CDR1 and CDR2 sequences are MDHEN and SYDVKM.

The genes are TRBV19 and TRBJ2-1; TRBD2 matches 8 bases. V shed 1 base and J 5 bases; nucleotides not matched to a gene: 1. The CDR3 loop spans 14 amino acids. Germline CDR1 reads LNHDA; CDR2 reads SQIVND (reference sequence). CDR3 nucleotides: TGTGCCAGTAGTATAGCGGGAGGGCACAATGAGCAGTTCTTC. The encoded protein is CASSIAGGHNEQFF.

This clone was seen a handful of times. The chain has TRBV5-1 and TRBJ1-1; TRBD1 matches at 8 bases. There are 15 residues in the CDR3. J was trimmed by 5 bases and V by 4 bases; bases with no gene match: 10. Germline CDR1 reads SGHRS; CDR2 reads YFSETQ. CDR3 coding DNA: TGCGCCAGCAGCCCGCGGACAGGGAGTGGTACTGAAGCTTTCTTT. This codes for CASSPRTGSGTEAFF.

The V gene is TRBV5-1, the J gene TRBJ1-2, with 7 bases aligning to TRBD1. V gave up 0 bases and J gave up 5 bases; unmatched junction bases: 7. The CDR3 is 15 amino acids. Germline CDR1 reads SGHRS; CDR2 reads YFSETQ. CDR3 protein: CASSLVEGADYGYTF. The CDR3 DNA sequence: TGCGCCAGCAGCTTGGTAGAGGGGGCGGATTATGGCTACACCTTC.

The chain uses TRBV9 and TRBJ2-2; weak D call: TRBD2 (6 bases). Germline assignment: CDR1 SGDLS and CDR2 YYNGEE. The CDR3 is 16 amino acids. Deletions cut 0 bases from V and 1 base from J, with 10 bases between. This CDR3 is CASSVAPGVNTGELFF. DNA for the CDR3: TGTGCCAGCAGCGTAGCGCCGGGGGTGAACACCGGGGAGCTGTTTTTT.

This clone has at least ten counts. V is TRBV9 and J is TRBJ2-7; 13 bases are shared with TRBD2. The V segment lost 1 base and the J segment 6 bases; nucleotides outside the gene matches: 4. The germline CDR1 and CDR2 sequences are SGDLS and YYNGEE. The CDR3 sequence is 15 residues long. CDR3 loop: CASSVSGLAGSEQYF. The CDR3 nucleotides read TGTGCCAGCAGCGTATCGGGACTAGCGGGAAGCGAGCAGTACTTC. The full variable domain, rest sourced from reference TRBV9 and TRBJ2-7, is DSGVTQTPKHLITATGQRVTLRCSPRSGDLSVYWYQQSLDQGLQFLIQYYNGEERAKGNILERFSAQQFPDLHSELNLSSLELGDSALYFCASSVSGLAGSEQYFGPGTRLTVT.

V usage is TRBV7-8 and J usage is TRBJ2-3; a possible D gene is TRBD2 (6 bases). The CDR3 has 15 residues. The V end was cut by 5 bases, the J end by 2 bases, with 14 bases between. The germline V gene has CDR1 SGHVS and CDR2 FQNEAQ. The DNA for the CDR3 is TGTGCCAGCAGCCCGAAGGACTACACCACAGATACGCAGTATTTT. Amino acid sequence: CASSPKDYTTDTQYF.

CDR3 sequence (DNA): TGTGCCAGCAGTGAAGCGCAGCGATGGACAGGGGGGGAAGCTTTCTTT. Amino acid sequence: CASSEAQRWTGGEAFF. The genes are TRBV6-1 and TRBJ1-1, with 10 bases aligning to TRBD1. This CDR3 comprises 16 residues. The V gene's germline CDR1 is MNHNS and CDR2 SASEGT. V shed 0 bases, J shed 8 bases, and the junction held 9 bases outside the gene matches.

The V gene is TRBV7-2, the J gene TRBJ1-6, with 8 bases fitting TRBD1. CDR1 and CDR2 from the germline V gene are SGHTA and FQGNSA. This CDR3 is 14 amino acids long. Losses at the gene ends were 6 bases for V and 8 bases for J; bases not matched to a gene: 6. The CDR3: CASRPQGAYSPLHF. The CDR3 DNA sequence: TGTGCCAGCAGACCCCAGGGGGCTTATTCACCCCTCCACTTT.

This clone showed up just a few times. This sequence joins TRBV4-2 and TRBJ2-3, with 11 bases that match TRBD2. Trimming cost V 4 bases and J 6 bases; bases outside gene matches: 6. CDR1 and CDR2 (germline): LGHNA, YNFKEQ. The CDR3 runs to 15 residues. This CDR3 reads CASSPRTSGRDTQYF. The CDR3 nucleotides are TGTGCCAGCAGCCCTCGGACTAGCGGGCGGGATACGCAGTATTTT.

The chain is built from TRBV19 and TRBJ2-1; 12 nucleotides line up with TRBD2. CDR1 and CDR2 (germline): LNHDA, SQIVND (reference sequence). This CDR3 is 15 amino acids long. The V and J ends lost 4 bases and 7 bases, in that order; junction bases with no gene match: 5. The CDR3 DNA reads TGTGCCAGTAGTAGATGGACTAGCGGGAATAATGAGCAGTTCTTC. Translated, it gives CASSRWTSGNNEQFF.

This chain joins TRBV12-3 or TRBV12-4 and TRBJ2-3, with 7 nucleotides matching TRBD2. The CDR3 covers 13 residues. With V trimmed by 5 bases and J by 6 bases, 5 bases remained unmatched. The CDR3 region is CASSGTMSDTQYF. CDR3 nucleotide sequence: TGTGCCAGCAGTGGGACTATGTCGGATACGCAGTATTTT.

The rearrangement links TRBV2 to TRBJ2-5; 10 bases match TRBD2. The ends lost 5 bases at V and 5 bases at J; junction bases unmatched: 8. CDR1 and CDR2 (germline): SNHLY, FYNNEI. CDR3 length: 15 amino acids. CDR3 region: CASSPIAGGWETQYF. The DNA for the CDR3 is TGTGCCAGCAGTCCAATAGCGGGGGGCTGGGAGACCCAGTACTTC.

The rearrangement uses TRBV3-1 (or the pseudogene TRBV3-2) and TRBJ2-1; the D is unclear. Trimming cost V 0 bases and J 6 bases, with 9 bases left between them. The CDR3 contains 14 residues. Germline values: CDR1 LGHDT, CDR2 YNNKEL (reference sequence). The CDR3 loop reads CASSQDFRSNEQFF. DNA of the CDR3: TGTGCCAGCAGCCAAGATTTCAGGTCCAATGAGCAGTTCTTC.

This chain joins TRBV21-1 and TRBJ1-2. TRBV21-1 is shown as a pseudogene. There are 10 residues in the CDR3. CDR3 region: CASWRYGYTF. The CDR3 DNA reads TGTGCCAGTTGGCGGTATGGCTACACCTTC.

This clone appeared once. The chain has TRBV6-5 and TRBJ1-3, with D possibly matching TRBD1 (5 bases). Trimming took 0 bases from V and 7 from J, leaving 13 bases between them. This CDR3 has 15 residues. Per the germline V gene, CDR1 is MNHEY and CDR2 is SVGAGI. CDR3 loop: CASSYSFRDGNTIYF. In DNA, the CDR3 is TGTGCCAGCAGTTACTCGTTCAGGGATGGGAACACCATATATTTT.

This clone was picked up many times. This rearrangement joins TRBV18 to TRBJ2-7; D remains unclear. CDR3 length: 16 amino acids. CDR1 is KGHSH, CDR2 LQKENI, per germline. V shed 6 bases and J shed 1 base, with 19 bases lying between them. CDR3 sequence: CASSPGSGSFSYEQYF. The CDR3 region has the DNA TGTGCCAGCTCTCCAGGCTCCGGGTCCTTTTCCTACGAGCAGTACTTC.

The chain recombines TRBV5-1 with TRBJ1-6; no definite D call. The CDR3 is 17 amino acids. Germline V gene data show CDR1 as SGHRS and CDR2 as YFSETQ. The V end lost 2 bases, the J end lost 3 bases, and 15 bases lay between the germline ends. CDR3 sequence (DNA): TGCGCCAGCAGCTTAGATGGCGGAGTTATCTATAATTCACCCCTCCACTTT. Its translation is CASSLDGGVIYNSPLHF.

The chain joins TRBV2 to TRBJ2-2; 7 nucleotides align to TRBD1. Trimming took 9 bases from V and 5 from J; bases not matched to a gene: 12. The germline V gene has CDR1 SNHLY and CDR2 FYNNEI. There are 15 residues in the CDR3. In DNA, the CDR3 is TGTGCCAGTAAAAACCGGGGACAGAGGACCGGGGAGCTGTTTTTT. It yields the protein CASKNRGQRTGELFF.

This clone was recorded once. Other DNA sequences of this sample code for an identical CDR3. The V call is TRBV18, the J call TRBJ2-1, with 14 bases matching TRBD2. This CDR3 comprises 16 residues. V was pared by 3 bases and J by 7 bases, with 5 bases of the junction left unmatched. Per the germline V gene, CDR1 is KGHSH and CDR2 is LQKENI. The CDR3 DNA reads as TGTGCCAGCTCACCTCTACGACTAGCGGGGGGGAATGAGCAGTTCTTC. Amino acid sequence: CASSPLRLAGGNEQFF.

This clone has only a few counts. The V and J genes are TRBV29-1 and TRBJ2-7, with a weak D call TRBD1 (6 bases). The CDR3 is 14 amino acids. Between the trimmed V and J ends, which lost 1 base and 7 bases, there was a span of 17 bases. The germline V gene has CDR1 SQVTM and CDR2 ANQGSEA. Written as DNA, the CDR3 is TGCAGCGTTGAAGGGGGACATTTAGCCGGGGAGCAGTACTTC. This sequence encodes CSVEGGHLAGEQYF.

CDR3 loop: CASSLTVGTEAFF. The DNA for the CDR3 is TGTGCCAGCAGCCTGACAGTGGGCACTGAAGCTTTCTTT. The chain couples TRBV5-5 to TRBJ1-1; D may be TRBD1 (5 bases). Germline loops: CDR1 SGHKS, CDR2 YYEKEE (reference sequence). Trimming removed 4 bases at V and 4 bases at J, with 11 bases between. The CDR3 length is 13 residues.

The chain is built from TRBV28 and TRBJ2-5; unclear D gene. Germline loops: CDR1 MDHEN, CDR2 SYDVKM. V shed 2 bases and J shed 4 bases, with 11 bases lying between them. This CDR3 region has 14 residues. The CDR3 DNA follows: TGTGCCAGCAGTTTACGACAAATCCCAGAGACCCAGTACTTC. Translated, it gives CASSLRQIPETQYF.

CDR3 in amino acids: CASSRRTAHNTGELFF. The CDR3 DNA is TGTGCCAGCAGCCGGCGGACTGCCCACAACACCGGGGAGCTGTTTTTT. The chain joins TRBV3-1 (or the pseudogene TRBV3-2) to TRBJ2-2; D is perhaps TRBD2 (5 bases). Germline V gene data show CDR1 as LGHDT and CDR2 as YNNKEL (reference sequence). Deletions cut 4 bases from V and 2 bases from J, with 14 bases between. This CDR3 spans 16 amino acids.

V gene TRBV5-3 combines with J gene TRBJ2-2, with 7 nucleotides matching TRBD1. TRBV5-3 is an ORF, and what it does is uncertain. CDR3 length equals 15 residues. V gave up 7 bases and J gave up 5 bases; unmatched junction bases: 11. The CDR3 DNA reads as TGTGCCAGATGCCCACAGGGGATAAGGACCGGGGAGCTGTTTTTT. It encodes CARCPQGIRTGELFF.

J is TRBJ1-3 and V is TRBV19; D ambiguous. This CDR3 comprises 15 residues. V gave up 2 bases and J gave up 2 bases, with 10 bases separating them. Per the germline V gene, CDR1 is LNHDA and CDR2 is SQIVND (reference sequence). CDR3 sequence reads: CASSISPRAGNTIYF. The CDR3 DNA follows: TGTGCCAGTAGTATATCCCCTCGGGCTGGAAACACCATATATTTT.

The chain is built from TRBV29-1 and TRBJ1-2; a possible D gene is TRBD1 (6 bases). The V gene lost 7 bases and the J gene lost 4 bases, with 19 bases spanning the gap. The CDR3 runs to 14 residues. Germline CDR1 is SQVTM and CDR2 is ANQGSEA. In nucleotides, the CDR3 is TGCAGCGCTAGCACAGGGTTAGGGGTCTATGGCTACACCTTC. This codes for CSASTGLGVYGYTF.

The chain employs TRBV5-4 and TRBJ1-1, with 7 nucleotides matching TRBD1. The V gene's germline CDR1 is SGHNT and CDR2 YYREEE (reference sequence). This CDR3 has 13 amino acids. Trimming took 4 bases from V and 7 from J; bases not matched to a gene: 7. The chain's CDR3 is CASSTAGTDEAFF. The CDR3 region has the DNA TGTGCCAGCAGCACAGCCGGGACAGATGAAGCTTTCTTT.

This clone has just a few counts. This chain links TRBV30 with TRBJ2-5; the D gene is possibly TRBD2 (6 bases). Trimming left V 5 bases short and J 5 bases short, with 12 bases between. Germline values: CDR1 GTSNPN, CDR2 SVGIG (reference sequence). The CDR3 loop spans 12 amino acids. The CDR3 loop is CAWGGVRETQYF. CDR3 sequence (DNA): TGTGCCTGGGGCGGGGTCCGGGAGACCCAGTACTTC.